The rows below give T cell receptor beta chains drawn from one sample of a study of T cell responses to AZD1222 COVID-19 vaccine. TCRdb's copy holds only in-frame clones and misses some; the assay was immunoSEQ multiplex PCR. The sample holds over 85,000 clones, 70% to 90% seen once. The material sequenced was peripheral blood, taken on day 0 of AZD1222 vaccination. These receptors all stem from an adult in good health. The CDR3 runs from the conserved cysteine through the conserved F or W. A D gene is named only where the DNA matches it firmly. The size field is filled for only some rows; it gives once, few, many or a size class.

DNA | CDR3 | V | size | D | J
TGTGCCAGCAGCTCCACGGGACAGGGGGCCTGGAATCGAGAGACCCAGTACTTC | CASSSTGQGAWNRETQYF | TRBV7-8 | - | TRBD1 | TRBJ2-5
TGTGCCAGTACCACCGGCGGGGGTCTGGCCAAAAACATTCAGTACTTC | CASTTGGGLAKNIQYF | TRBV19 | - | TRBD2 | TRBJ2-4
TGTGCCAGCAGTGGACGGAGGGCTGGAAACACCATATATTTT | CASSGRRAGNTIYF | TRBV6-4 | - | - | TRBJ1-3
TGTGCCAGCAGCGTTCCGAATTCACCCCTCCACTTT | CASSVPNSPLHF | TRBV5-6 | - | - | TRBJ1-6
TGTGCCAGCAGTTACTCCCCCGAGGCTAGCGGGGAGACCCAGTACTTC | CASSYSPEASGETQYF | TRBV6-5 | once | TRBD2 | TRBJ2-5
TGTGCCAGCAGCCGACAGGGGAGCAATCAGCCCCAGCATTTT | CASSRQGSNQPQHF | TRBV27 | - | TRBD1 | TRBJ1-5
TGTGCCAGTAGTATAAAATCATTAAGCAATCAGCCCCAGCATTTT | CASSIKSLSNQPQHF | TRBV19 | - | - | TRBJ1-5
TGTGCCAGCAGCCTGTTAGCGGGAGGGCCGTCAGATACGCAGTATTTT | CASSLLAGGPSDTQYF | TRBV7-3 | - | TRBD2 | TRBJ2-3
TGTGCCAGCAGCCAAGTTGCAAAAGTAAGCTCACCCCTCCACTTT | CASSQVAKVSSPLHF | TRBV3-1/TRBV3-2 | - | - | TRBJ1-6
TGTGCCAGCAGCCAAGGTACGGGACAGGGGTCCAACTATGGCTACACCTTC | CASSQGTGQGSNYGYTF | TRBV3-1/TRBV3-2 | few | TRBD1 | TRBJ1-2
TGTGCCAGCAGCGATCCACAGGGTTATGGCTACACCTTC | CASSDPQGYGYTF | TRBV4-2 | - | - | TRBJ1-2
TGTGCCACCAGCAGAGAGGGGGTCTCCTACGAGCAGTACTTC | CATSREGVSYEQYF | TRBV15 | - | - | TRBJ2-7
TGTGCCAGCAGCCCTGCGGGGACAGCGACACTGTGGCCCATATATTTT | CASSPAGTATLWPIYF | TRBV7-2 | once | TRBD1 | TRBJ1-3
TGTGCCAGTAGGATGCGGGTCCAGAGGGACTATGGCTACACCTTC | CASRMRVQRDYGYTF | TRBV19 | - | - | TRBJ1-2
TGTGCCAGCAGCTCCGGGGCCTCTGGAAACACCATATATTTT | CASSSGASGNTIYF | TRBV9 | - | - | TRBJ1-3
TGTGCCAGCAGCTTGGGAGGGGTGGACAATCAGCCCCAGCATTTT | CASSLGGVDNQPQHF | TRBV5-6 | - | - | TRBJ1-5
TGTGCCAGTAGTTCGGTGGCAGATACGCAGTATTTT | CASSSVADTQYF | TRBV19 | once | - | TRBJ2-3
TGCAGTGCTAGTACGGGGGGCGTGGCTGGCGGGGAGCTGTTTTTT | CSASTGGVAGGELFF | TRBV20-1 | - | - | TRBJ2-2
TGTGCCAGCAGCCCTCCCCGCGGGGGGCGGACCGGGGAGCTGTTTTTT | CASSPPRGGRTGELFF | TRBV7-2 | - | TRBD2 | TRBJ2-2
TGTGCCAGCAGCGTAGAAGGGTCCAAAAACATTCAGTACTTC | CASSVEGSKNIQYF | TRBV9 | - | - | TRBJ2-4
TGTGCCAGCAACCCTGACTCCTACGAGCAGTACTTC | CASNPDSYEQYF | TRBV2 | - | - | TRBJ2-7
TGTGCCAGCAGGCCTACAGGGGGCGAGGTCTATGGCTACACCTTC | CASRPTGGEVYGYTF | TRBV28 | - | TRBD1 | TRBJ1-2
TGTGCCAGCAGCGTTACGTTTGAACACACACCCAAATTCTATGGCTACACCTTC | CASSVTFEHTPKFYGYTF | TRBV9 | - | - | TRBJ1-2
TGTGCCAGCAGTCCCGGGACAGGGGAGGGAGATACGCAGTATTTT | CASSPGTGEGDTQYF | TRBV28 | - | TRBD1 | TRBJ2-3
TGTGCCACCAGCAGAGATCTAGGGAACACTGAAGCTTTCTTT | CATSRDLGNTEAFF | TRBV15 | - | - | TRBJ1-1
TGCGCCAGCAGCCAAGTAAGGGGGATGGGGACTAGCGGATTAGATACGCAGTATTTT | CASSQVRGMGTSGLDTQYF | TRBV4-1 | - | TRBD2 | TRBJ2-3
TGTGCCAGTAGTTCGGGACAGGGTGCCACTGAAGCTTTCTTT | CASSSGQGATEAFF | TRBV19 | - | TRBD1 | TRBJ1-1